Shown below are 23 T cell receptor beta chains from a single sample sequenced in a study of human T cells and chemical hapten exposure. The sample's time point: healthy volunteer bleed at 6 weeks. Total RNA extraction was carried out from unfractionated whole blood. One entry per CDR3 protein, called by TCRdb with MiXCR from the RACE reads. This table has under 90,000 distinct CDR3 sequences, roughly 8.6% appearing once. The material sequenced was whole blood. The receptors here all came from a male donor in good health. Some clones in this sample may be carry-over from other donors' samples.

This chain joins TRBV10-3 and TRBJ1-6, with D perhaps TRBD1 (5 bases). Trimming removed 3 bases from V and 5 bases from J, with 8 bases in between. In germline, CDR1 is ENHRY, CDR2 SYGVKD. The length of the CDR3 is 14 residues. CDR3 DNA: TGTGCCATCAGTGATGTAGGGGATAATTCACCCCTCCACTTT. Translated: CAISDVGDNSPLHF.

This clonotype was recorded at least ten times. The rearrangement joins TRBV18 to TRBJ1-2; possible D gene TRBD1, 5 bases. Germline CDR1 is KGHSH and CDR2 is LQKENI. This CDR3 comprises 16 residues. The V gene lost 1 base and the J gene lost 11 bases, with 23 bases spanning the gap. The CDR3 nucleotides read TGTGCCAGCTCACCACGGATGACAGATATATACAAAGGATACACCTTC. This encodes CASSPRMTDIYKGYTF. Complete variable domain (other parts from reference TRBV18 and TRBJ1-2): NAGVMQNPRHLVRRRGQEARLRCSPMKGHSHVYWYRQLPEEGLKFMVYLQKENIIDESGMPKERFSAEFPKEGPSILRIQQVVRGDSAAYFCASSPRMTDIYKGYTFGSGTRLTVV.

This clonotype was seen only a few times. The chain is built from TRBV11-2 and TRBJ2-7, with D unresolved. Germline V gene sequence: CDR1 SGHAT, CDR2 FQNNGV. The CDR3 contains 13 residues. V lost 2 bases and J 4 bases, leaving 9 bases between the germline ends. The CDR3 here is CASSLRAVYEQYF. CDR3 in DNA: TGTGCCAGCAGCTTAAGGGCTGTGTACGAGCAGTACTTC.

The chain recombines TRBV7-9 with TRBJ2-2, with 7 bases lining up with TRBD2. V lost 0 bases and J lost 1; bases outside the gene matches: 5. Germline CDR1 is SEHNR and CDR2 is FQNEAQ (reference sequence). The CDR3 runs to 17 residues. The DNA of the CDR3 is TGTGCCAGCAGCTTAGCGTCCAGCGGGAAGAACACCGGGGAGCTGTTTTTT. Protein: CASSLASSGKNTGELFF.

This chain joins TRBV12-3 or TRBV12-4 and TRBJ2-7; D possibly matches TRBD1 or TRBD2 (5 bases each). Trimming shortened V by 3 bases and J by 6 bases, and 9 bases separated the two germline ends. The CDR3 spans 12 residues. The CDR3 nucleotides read TGTGCCAGCAGTTTCCGGGACCCCGAGCAGTACTTC. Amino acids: CASSFRDPEQYF.

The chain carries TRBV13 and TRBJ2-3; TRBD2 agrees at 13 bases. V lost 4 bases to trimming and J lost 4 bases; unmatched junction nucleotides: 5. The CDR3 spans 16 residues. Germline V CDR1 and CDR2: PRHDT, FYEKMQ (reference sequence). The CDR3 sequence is CASSSRTSGGSDTQYF. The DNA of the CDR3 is TGTGCCAGCAGCTCCCGGACTAGCGGGGGTTCAGATACGCAGTATTTT.

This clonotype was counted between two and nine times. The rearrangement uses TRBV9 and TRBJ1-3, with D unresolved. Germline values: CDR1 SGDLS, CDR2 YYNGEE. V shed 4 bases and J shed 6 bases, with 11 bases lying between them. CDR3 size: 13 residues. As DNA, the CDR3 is TGTGCCAGCAGCCGGTTCAACGAAAACACCATATATTTT. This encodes CASSRFNENTIYF. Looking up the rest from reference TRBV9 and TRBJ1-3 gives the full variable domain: DSGVTQTPKHLITATGQRVTLRCSPRSGDLSVYWYQQSLDQGLQFLIQYYNGEERAKGNILERFSAQQFPDLHSELNLSSLELGDSALYFCASSRFNENTIYFGEGSWLTVV.

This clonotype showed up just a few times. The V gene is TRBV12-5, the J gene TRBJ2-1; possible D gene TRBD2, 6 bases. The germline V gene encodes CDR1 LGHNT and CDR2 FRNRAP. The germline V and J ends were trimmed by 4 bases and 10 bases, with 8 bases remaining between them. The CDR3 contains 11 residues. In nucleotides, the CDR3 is TGTGCTAGTGGTTATCTAGCGGAGCAGTTCTTC. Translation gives CASGYLAEQFF.

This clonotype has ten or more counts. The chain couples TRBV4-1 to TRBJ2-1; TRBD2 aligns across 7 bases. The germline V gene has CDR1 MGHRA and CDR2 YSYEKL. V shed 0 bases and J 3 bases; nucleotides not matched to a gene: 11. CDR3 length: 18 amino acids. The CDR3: CASSQDSPLAGDYNEQFF. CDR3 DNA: TGCGCCAGCAGCCAAGATTCCCCATTGGCGGGGGACTACAATGAGCAGTTCTTC.

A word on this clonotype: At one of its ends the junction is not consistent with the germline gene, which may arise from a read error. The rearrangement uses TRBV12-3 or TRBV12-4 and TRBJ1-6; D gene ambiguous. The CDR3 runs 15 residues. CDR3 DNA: TGTGCCAGCAGTTTAATCGGCTCCTATAATTCACCCCTCCGCTTT. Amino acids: CASSLIGSYNSPLRF.

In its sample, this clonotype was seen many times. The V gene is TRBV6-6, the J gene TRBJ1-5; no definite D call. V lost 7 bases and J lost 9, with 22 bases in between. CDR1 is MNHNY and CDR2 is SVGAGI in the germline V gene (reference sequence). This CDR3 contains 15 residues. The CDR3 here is CASTPSSPEVWPQHF. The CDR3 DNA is TGTGCCAGCACTCCCTCTTCCCCCGAGGTTTGGCCCCAGCATTTT.

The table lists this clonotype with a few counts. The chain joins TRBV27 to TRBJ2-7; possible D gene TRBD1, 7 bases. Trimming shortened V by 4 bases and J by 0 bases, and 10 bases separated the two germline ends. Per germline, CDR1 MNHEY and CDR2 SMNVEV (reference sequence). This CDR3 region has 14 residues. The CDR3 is CASSSGGSSYEQYF. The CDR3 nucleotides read TGTGCCAGCAGTTCAGGGGGGAGCTCCTACGAGCAGTACTTC.

The CDR3, as DNA: TGCAGTGCTAGTGAGCTAGCGGGAGGTGCAGAGCAGTACTTC. It yields the protein CSASELAGGAEQYF. The rearrangement uses TRBV20-1 and TRBJ2-7; the match to TRBD2 covers 11 bases. Germline CDR1 is DFQATT and CDR2 is SNEGSKA (reference sequence). CDR3 size: 14 residues. The V and J ends lost 3 bases and 7 bases, in that order; junction bases with no gene match: 8.

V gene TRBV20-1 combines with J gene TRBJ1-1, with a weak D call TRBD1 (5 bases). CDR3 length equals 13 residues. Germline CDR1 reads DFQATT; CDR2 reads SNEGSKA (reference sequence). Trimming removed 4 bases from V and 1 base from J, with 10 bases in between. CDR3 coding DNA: TGCAGTGCTATCGGGGCTGCGAACACTGAAGCTTTCTTT. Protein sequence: CSAIGAANTEAFF.

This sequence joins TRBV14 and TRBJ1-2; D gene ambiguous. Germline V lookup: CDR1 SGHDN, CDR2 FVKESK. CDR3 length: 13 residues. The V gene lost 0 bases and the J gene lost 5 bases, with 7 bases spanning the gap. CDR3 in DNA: TGTGCCAGCAGCCAAGATAAGCGGTATGGCTACACCTTC. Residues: CASSQDKRYGYTF.

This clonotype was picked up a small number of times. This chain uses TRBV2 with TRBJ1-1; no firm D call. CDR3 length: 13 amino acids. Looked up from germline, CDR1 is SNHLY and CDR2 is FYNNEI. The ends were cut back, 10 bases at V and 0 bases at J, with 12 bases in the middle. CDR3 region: CAITRKMNTEAFF. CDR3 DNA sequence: TGTGCCATCACTCGGAAAATGAACACTGAAGCTTTCTTT.

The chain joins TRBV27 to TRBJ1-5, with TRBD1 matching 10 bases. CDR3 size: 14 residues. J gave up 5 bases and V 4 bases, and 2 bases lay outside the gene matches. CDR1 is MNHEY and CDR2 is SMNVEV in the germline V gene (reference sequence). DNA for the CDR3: TGTGCCAGCAGTTCGACAGGGGGCGATCAGCCCCAGCATTTT. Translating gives CASSSTGGDQPQHF.

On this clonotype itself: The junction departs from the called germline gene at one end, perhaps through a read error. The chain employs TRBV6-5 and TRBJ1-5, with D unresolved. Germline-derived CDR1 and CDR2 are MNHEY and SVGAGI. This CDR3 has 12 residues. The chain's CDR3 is CASSYLGQTQHF. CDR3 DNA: TGTGCCAGCAGTTATTTAGGTCAGACCCAGCATTTT.

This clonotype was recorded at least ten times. This chain's CDR3 is CASSPGQGGTEAFF. The CDR3 bases are TGCGCCAGCAGCCCAGGACAGGGTGGCACTGAAGCTTTCTTT. The chain carries TRBV5-1 and TRBJ1-1, with 8 bases identical to TRBD1. The CDR3 covers 14 residues. V lost 4 bases, J lost 4 bases, and 6 bases stayed unmatched. Looked up from germline, CDR1 is SGHRS and CDR2 is YFSETQ.

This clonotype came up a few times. CDR3 amino acids: CASSTSGRSGSDTQYF. The CDR3 DNA is TGTGCCAGCAGTACTAGCGGGAGGTCGGGCTCAGATACGCAGTATTTT. The chain joins TRBV12-3 or TRBV12-4 to TRBJ2-3, with 12 bases fitting TRBD2. This CDR3 has 16 residues. The V segment lost 5 bases and the J segment 4 bases; nucleotides outside the gene matches: 7.

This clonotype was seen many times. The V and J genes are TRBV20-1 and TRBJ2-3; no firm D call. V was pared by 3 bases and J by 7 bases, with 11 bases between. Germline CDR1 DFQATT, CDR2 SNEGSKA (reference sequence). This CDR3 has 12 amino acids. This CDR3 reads CSASSPIYTQYF. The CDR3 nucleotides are TGCAGTGCTAGCTCCCCGATTTATACGCAGTATTTT.

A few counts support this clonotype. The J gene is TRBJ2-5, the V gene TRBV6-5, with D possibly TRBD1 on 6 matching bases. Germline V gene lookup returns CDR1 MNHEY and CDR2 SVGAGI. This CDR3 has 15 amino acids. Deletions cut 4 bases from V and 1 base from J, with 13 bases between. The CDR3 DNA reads TGTGCCAGCAGTTGGAAACAGGGAATCCAAGAGACCCAGTACTTC. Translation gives CASSWKQGIQETQYF.

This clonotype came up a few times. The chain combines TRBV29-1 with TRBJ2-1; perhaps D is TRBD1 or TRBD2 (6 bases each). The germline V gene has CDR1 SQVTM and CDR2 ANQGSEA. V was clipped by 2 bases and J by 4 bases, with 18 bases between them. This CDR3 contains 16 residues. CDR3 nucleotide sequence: TGCAGCGTTGAATTAGAGGGGGAGGACCCATACAATGAGCAGTTCTTC. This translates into CSVELEGEDPYNEQFF.